This is a list of T cell receptor beta chains from one sample in a study of T cells in Graves' hyperthyroidism and ophthalmopathy. Via MiXCR, TCRdb re-called the multiplex PCR reads, giving one row per CDR3 protein. This sample yields roughly 580,000 distinct CDR3 sequences, of which about 15% are seen a single time; more than 4.5% belongs to the top ten. Sequenced material: blood. Receptors were obtained from a woman aged 30 to 39 with Graves' hyperthyroidism that later progressed to Graves' ophthalmopathy. Each CDR3 is given with its conserved first and last residue. A D gene is named only where the DNA matches it firmly. Clone size appears in some rows only: once, few, many, or a class for an expanded clone.

d_call j_call v_call clone_size cdr3_aa cdr3_nt
NA TRBJ2-2 TRBV6-2/TRBV6-3 NA CASKPGANTGELFF TGTGCCAGCAAGCCGGGAGCGAACACCGGGGAGCTGTTTTTT
NA TRBJ1-2 TRBV19 NA CASGVRTSYGYTF TGTGCCAGTGGTGTCAGAACTAGCTATGGCTACACCTTC
NA TRBJ2-5 TRBV18 few CASSPSVQETQYF TGTGCCAGCTCACCATCCGTCCAAGAGACCCAGTACTTC
NA TRBJ2-2 TRBV10-3 many CAISGERNTGELFF TGTGCCATCAGTGGGGAGAGGAACACCGGGGAGCTGTTTTTT
NA TRBJ1-5 TRBV24-1 many CATSDLGGPQHF TGTGCCACCAGTGATTTGGGGGGGCCCCAGCATTTT
NA TRBJ1-5 TRBV28 many CASSFGSYSNQPQHF TGTGCCAGCAGTTTCGGTAGTTATAGCAATCAGCCCCAGCATTTT
NA TRBJ1-1 TRBV11-2 many CASSPSGEAFF TGTGCCAGCAGCCCCTCCGGGGAAGCTTTCTTT
TRBD1 TRBJ1-2 TRBV6-2/TRBV6-3 many CASRTGQGTYGYTF TGTGCCAGCAGGACAGGACAGGGGACATATGGCTACACCTTC
TRBD1 TRBJ2-7 TRBV11-2 many CASSLVGFGTESYEQYF TGTGCCAGCAGCTTAGTAGGCTTCGGGACAGAATCTTACGAGCAGTACTTC
TRBD1 TRBJ1-4 TRBV11-3 many CASSLAGTGNEKLFF TGTGCCAGCAGCTTAGCCGGGACAGGGAATGAAAAACTGTTTTTT
TRBD1 TRBJ2-7 TRBV14 NA CASSQDQGAYRYEQYF TGTGCCAGCAGCCAAGATCAGGGGGCGTATCGTTACGAGCAGTACTTC
NA TRBJ2-1 TRBV7-9 many CASRLAPGKGDEQFF TGTGCCAGCAGATTAGCCCCCGGGAAAGGTGATGAGCAGTTCTTC
TRBD2 TRBJ2-7 TRBV5-1 few CASSEAGGIYEQYF TGCGCCAGCAGCGAGGCGGGAGGGATCTACGAGCAGTACTTC
NA TRBJ2-1 TRBV12-3/TRBV12-4 many CASRLEQGYNEQFF TGTGCCAGCAGACTAGAACAGGGCTACAATGAGCAGTTCTTC
TRBD2 TRBJ2-6 TRBV19 many CASSPDSGSFGANVLTF TGTGCCAGTAGCCCCGACAGCGGGAGTTTTGGGGCCAACGTCCTGACTTTC
NA TRBJ2-1 TRBV18 NA CASSSSLWGFNEQFF TGTGCCAGCTCATCCTCACTTTGGGGTTTCAATGAGCAGTTCTTC
NA TRBJ2-7 TRBV27 many CASAAHSYEQYF TGTGCCAGCGCAGCCCACTCCTACGAGCAGTACTTC
TRBD2 TRBJ2-7 TRBV5-5 many CASSSLGGDEQYF TGTGCCAGCAGCTCCCTTGGGGGGGACGAGCAGTACTTC
NA TRBJ2-2 TRBV20-1 many CSARDRTNGELFF TGCAGTGCTAGAGATAGGACGAACGGGGAGCTGTTTTTT
NA TRBJ1-1 TRBV7-2 many CASSNELNTEAFF TGTGCCAGCAGTAACGAATTGAACACTGAAGCTTTCTTT
NA TRBJ1-1 TRBV20-1 few CSAVQDMNTEAFF TGCAGTGCTGTGCAGGACATGAACACTGAAGCTTTCTTT
TRBD1 TRBJ1-2 TRBV12-3/TRBV12-4 NA CASRLGQGGYTF TGTGCCAGCAGACTGGGACAGGGTGGCTACACCTTC
NA TRBJ1-1 TRBV20-1 many CSASILNTEAFF TGCAGTGCTAGTATTTTGAACACTGAAGCTTTCTTT
TRBD2 TRBJ2-7 TRBV9 many CASSRRGGREQYF TGTGCCAGCAGCCGGCGGGGGGGTCGGGAGCAGTACTTC
TRBD2 TRBJ2-1 TRBV7-3 many CASSLAGDGYNEQFF TGTGCCAGCAGCTTAGCGGGAGACGGATACAATGAGCAGTTCTTC
TRBD1 TRBJ2-7 TRBV7-8 NA CASSLAYFGTDAYEQYF TGTGCCAGCAGCTTAGCGTATTTCGGGACAGACGCCTACGAGCAGTACTTC
TRBD2 TRBJ2-2 TRBV28 NA CASSTRTSGRGNTGELFF TGTGCCAGCAGTACCCGGACTAGCGGGAGGGGGAACACCGGGGAGCTGTTTTTT
NA TRBJ2-7 TRBV12-3/TRBV12-4 NA CASSHLRGSNGEQYF TGTGCCAGCAGCCACCTGAGGGGGAGCAATGGCGAGCAGTACTTC
NA TRBJ1-1 TRBV11-3 many CASSPLENPEAFF TGTGCCAGCAGCCCCCTAGAAAACCCTGAAGCTTTCTTT
NA TRBJ2-7 TRBV11-1 many CASSLDRVAYYEQYF TGTGCCAGCAGCTTAGACAGGGTGGCATACTACGAGCAGTACTTC
NA TRBJ2-4 TRBV6-1 few CASSVRDTSRAKNIQYF TGTGCCAGCAGTGTACGGGACACCTCTAGAGCCAAAAACATTCAGTACTTC
NA TRBJ1-1 TRBV11-2 many CASSLGETGAFF TGTGCCAGCAGCTTAGGGGAAACGGGGGCTTTCTTT
NA TRBJ2-7 TRBV18 few CASSPPGQVYSEQYF TGTGCCAGCTCACCACCAGGCCAGGTTTATTCCGAGCAGTACTTC
NA TRBJ1-1 TRBV7-2 few CASRPGGMNTEAFF TGTGCCAGCCGCCCGGGGGGGATGAACACTGAAGCTTTCTTT
TRBD2 TRBJ2-3 TRBV10-3 many CAIASGITDTQYF TGTGCCATAGCTAGCGGGATCACAGATACGCAGTATTTT
NA TRBJ2-5 TRBV24-1 many CATSDLGTQYF TGTGCCACCAGTGATCTGGGGACCCAGTACTTC
TRBD2 TRBJ2-1 TRBV24-1 NA CATSDRGAGGPVNEQFF TGTGCCACCAGTGATCGGGGAGCGGGAGGGCCGGTAAATGAGCAGTTCTTC
TRBD1 TRBJ1-1 TRBV27 many CASSYGQGNTEAFF TGTGCCAGCAGTTACGGACAGGGGAACACTGAAGCTTTCTTT
NA TRBJ2-5 TRBV29-1 many CSVLRPEETQYF TGCAGCGTTCTACGACCCGAAGAGACCCAGTACTTC
TRBD2 TRBJ2-1 TRBV5-5 many CASSLWERGGDEQFF TGTGCCAGCAGCTTGTGGGAGCGGGGCGGCGATGAGCAGTTCTTC
NA TRBJ2-7 TRBV18 many CASSPEDYPSSYEQYF TGTGCCAGCTCACCAGAAGACTACCCGAGCTCCTACGAGCAGTACTTC
TRBD2 TRBJ2-5 TRBV24-1 many CATSGAGLAGRETQYF TGTGCCACCAGTGGGGCGGGACTAGCGGGCCGAGAGACCCAGTACTTC
NA TRBJ1-6 TRBV4-1 many CASSQVDGSLSPLHF TGCGCCAGCAGCCAAGTGGACGGTTCCTTATCACCCCTCCACTTT
TRBD1 TRBJ1-2 TRBV28 many CASTLPTYRGLGYGYTF TGTGCCAGCACCCTTCCCACCTACAGGGGGTTGGGCTATGGCTACACCTTC
NA TRBJ2-5 TRBV28 many CASTPGETQYF TGTGCCAGCACCCCAGGAGAGACCCAGTACTTC
TRBD2 TRBJ2-7 TRBV12-3/TRBV12-4 NA CASRPGGHEQYF TGTGCCAGCAGACCGGGGGGGCACGAGCAGTACTTC
TRBD2 TRBJ2-7 TRBV14 NA CASSQDRTSGPNEQYF TGTGCCAGCAGCCAAGACAGGACTAGCGGGCCAAACGAGCAGTACTTC
NA TRBJ1-1 TRBV11-3 many CASSLVWTENTEAFF TGTGCCAGCAGCTTGGTCTGGACAGAGAACACTGAAGCTTTCTTT
NA TRBJ1-1 TRBV2 NA CASSPGGFTEAFF TGTGCCAGCAGTCCCGGAGGGTTCACTGAAGCTTTCTTT
NA TRBJ2-6 TRBV12-5 many CASGFAQGFLTF TGTGCTAGTGGTTTTGCCCAAGGGTTCCTGACTTTC